This T cell receptor (beta chain) was identified during a study of blood T cells in healthy people across ages (dated by TCRdb to between 2015 and 2017). With respect to the entire study: In model experiments, template switching captured roughly one uniquely barcoded TCR beta cDNA molecule for every two T cells. To track age-related changes in TCR beta repertoire diversity, the study relied on deep sequencing normalized with unique cDNA molecular identifiers. Four age groups were formed from the donors: young (average roughly 15 years), middle-aged (approximately 40), aged (roughly 59) and long-lived (around 82). To avoid experimental bias, donors of different ages were randomly spread across the sequencing lanes. Two additional independent replicas of 1 million unique cDNA reads from the same blood draw were analyzed for two donors (one aged 18 to 30 and one aged 80 or older). What the research found in general, with its limitations: Conclusive comparison of naive and antigen-experienced compartments was prevented by the profiling of bulk unsorted PBMCs. Compared with the aged group, the long-lived group had more naive CD4+ T cells, fewer expanded clones and increased TCR diversity, suggesting age selection. As age increased, observed TCR beta diversity per million T cells dropped in a roughly linear way, and a significant reduction was already evident by age about 40. Total diversity estimates from one million sequenced T cells were considered lower bounds and underestimates. The percentage of naive T cells measured by flow cytometry correlated strongly with observed TCR beta diversity. Because donor CMV infection status was unknown, age-related changes in expanded clonotypes were potentially confounded.

The roughly 39 donors, aged roughly 6 to 100 years, were systemically healthy Caucasian individuals from Russia. Around 10 milliliters of peripheral blood were collected from each donor into EDTA-treated Vacutainer tubes. Ficoll-Paque density-gradient centrifugation was used to isolate PBMCs, with at least 7 million obtained per sample. Trizol reagent was used to extract total RNA from PBMCs, with at least 5 micrograms per sample. Naive CD45RAhigh/CD27high T cell percentages were measured by flow cytometry on a PBMC aliquot from every donor. The receptor library was made with 5' RACE. These reads were obtained on an Illumina HiSeq 2500. A second 7 to 11 cycle PCR used a sample-barcoded 5' primer and a J-beta primer mix. A unique molecular identifier was introduced onto each TCR beta cDNA molecule by a template-switch 5' adaptor carrying 12 random nucleotides. At least 2.5 million CDR3-containing paired-end reads were obtained from each sample. The Mint cDNA synthesis kit, primed by a TRBC-specific oligonucleotide, was used to synthesize first-strand cDNA from all RNA. All cDNA was treated with uracil-DNA glycosylase and then went through a first 18-cycle PCR with the universal primers M1SS and BC2_uni_R. In the original analysis: Each sample was normalized by randomly selecting 1 million high-quality reads, each carrying a distinct molecular identifier. Reads with shared molecular identifiers were discarded instead of being binned into consensus sequences. MiTCR, with a Q25 quality threshold and the strictest error-elimination algorithm, was used for CDR3 identification, clonotype clustering and error correction. A nonparametric unseen species model using Euler transformation provided a lower-bound estimate of total TCR beta diversity. TCRdb applied fastp at Q25 and MiXCR to the public reads, then kept only in-frame beta chains. Rows are unified per CDR3 protein, each entry keeping the most common DNA and genes. The V and J calls and clone size are TCRdb's, not the authors'. In all, the sample holds over 600,000 distinct CDR3 sequences, and more than 50% of those were seen once. Jointly, the top ten make up about 26% of the sample.

For this chain, trimming is 4 bases at the V end and 4 bases at the J end, and the number of junction bases without a gene match is 3. As encoded in the germline V gene, CDR1 is MGHDK while CDR2 is SYGVNS. Inclusive of the bounding cysteine and phenylalanine, the CDR3 is 13 residues long. Of the read, only the CDR3 DNA is kept; its 39 bases are in frame from base 1. This clonotype has more than one count but fewer than ten. There is no known antigen for this receptor. Base-call qualities are not available, and no considerably larger clone is one nucleotide away. The sequenced material came from blood. The chain employs TRBV25-1 and TRBJ1-2, with 7 bases in between that match TRBD1. This sequence was found in a man in his forties in good health. The DNA sequence is as follows: TGTGCCAGCAGTGGGGACAGTCCCTATGGCTACACCTTC. This gives the protein CASSGDSPYGYTF.